This T cell receptor (beta chain) was retrieved from a study of tumour-infiltrating T cells in Burkitt lymphoma. The germline V and J ends were trimmed by 1 base and 2 bases, with 10 bases remaining between them. This CDR3 region has 15 residues. The germline V gene has CDR1 SEHNR and CDR2 FQNEAQ (reference sequence). Only in-frame clones appear in the TCRdb table, and some are missing; sequencing was by immunoSEQ multiplex PCR. The table includes about 14,000 clones, 30% detected once. The receptor comes from a human donor with diffuse large B-cell lymphoma. The specimen was tumor tissue. The gene calls are TRBV7-9 and TRBJ2-3; D not certain. CDR3 nucleotide sequence: TGTGCCAGCAGCTTAGTTGCGGCAGACACAGATACGCAGTATTTT. This translates into CASSLVAADTDTQYF. Complete variable domain (other parts from reference TRBV7-9 and TRBJ2-3): DTGVSQNPRHKITKRGQNVTFRCDPISEHNRLYWYRQTLGQGPEFLTYFQNEAQLEKSRLLSDRFSAERPKGSFSTLEIQRTEQGDSAMYLCASSLVAADTDTQYFGPGTRLTVL.